This TCR beta chain was sequenced during a study of cytomegalovirus exposure and HLA in healthy donors. Broader study findings: The dataset shows that most TCR sequences were rare, while some public TCRs occurred in many donors. In a later analysis, V- and J-gene trimming of beta chains associated with a DCLRE1C missense variant, replicated independently. Specificity of three CMV-associated chains for CMV antigens was verified in vitro. Later analysis showed most CMV-associated TCR beta chains appearing HLA-restricted.

A note on this clone: The antigen is unknown.

The V gene's germline CDR1 is MNHEY and CDR2 SVGAGI. Trimming removed 1 base from V and 3 bases from J, with 9 bases in between. There are 14 residues in the CDR3. This PCR relied on a set of 60 Vbeta primers and 13 Jbeta primers. Only in-frame clones appear in the TCRdb table, and some are missing; sequencing was by immunoSEQ multiplex PCR. Here the sample table reports tens of thousands of clones. The V gene is TRBV6-5, the J gene TRBJ1-1, with a possible D match to TRBD1 (6 bases). The sequencing sample was made of PBMCs. The TCR sequence derives from a woman in her twenties or thirties in good health and CMV-seronegative. This CDR3 reads CASSYYSGDTEAFF. The DNA for the CDR3 is TGTGCCAGCAGTTACTATTCAGGGGACACTGAAGCTTTCTTT.